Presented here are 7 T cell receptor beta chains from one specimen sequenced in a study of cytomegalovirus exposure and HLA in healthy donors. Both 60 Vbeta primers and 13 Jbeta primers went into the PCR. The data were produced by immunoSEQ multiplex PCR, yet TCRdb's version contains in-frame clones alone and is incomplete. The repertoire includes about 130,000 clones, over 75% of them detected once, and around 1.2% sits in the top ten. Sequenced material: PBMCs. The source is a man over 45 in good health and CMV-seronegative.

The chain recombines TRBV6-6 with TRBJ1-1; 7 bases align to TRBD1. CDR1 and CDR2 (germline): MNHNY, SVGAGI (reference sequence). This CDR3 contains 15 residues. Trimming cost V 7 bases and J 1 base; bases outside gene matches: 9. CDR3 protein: CASTNDRERNTEAFF. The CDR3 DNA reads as TGTGCCAGCACCAACGACAGGGAAAGGAACACTGAAGCTTTCTTT.

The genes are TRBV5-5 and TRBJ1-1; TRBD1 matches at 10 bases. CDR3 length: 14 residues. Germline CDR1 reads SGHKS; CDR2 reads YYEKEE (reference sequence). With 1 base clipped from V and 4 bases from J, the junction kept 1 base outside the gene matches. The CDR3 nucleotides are TGTGCCAGCAGCTTGTGGACAGGGGGCACTGAAGCTTTCTTT. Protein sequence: CASSLWTGGTEAFF.

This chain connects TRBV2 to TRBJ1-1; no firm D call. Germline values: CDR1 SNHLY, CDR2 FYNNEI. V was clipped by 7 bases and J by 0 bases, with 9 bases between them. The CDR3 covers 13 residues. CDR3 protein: CASNHNLNTEAFF. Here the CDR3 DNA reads TGTGCCAGCAACCACAACCTGAACACTGAAGCTTTCTTT.

CDR3 region: CASSGGLTETGELFF. In DNA form, the CDR3 reads TGTGCCAGCAGTGGCGGACTAACAGAAACCGGGGAGCTGTTTTTT. The chain uses TRBV6-5 and TRBJ2-2, with D possibly matching TRBD2 (6 bases). There are 15 residues in the CDR3. Trimming stripped 5 bases from V and 5 bases from J, with 15 bases between. The germline V gene has CDR1 MNHEY and CDR2 SVGAGI.

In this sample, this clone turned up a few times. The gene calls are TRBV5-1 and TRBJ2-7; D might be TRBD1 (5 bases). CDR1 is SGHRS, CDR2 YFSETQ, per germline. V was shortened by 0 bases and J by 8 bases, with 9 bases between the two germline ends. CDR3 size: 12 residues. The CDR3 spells CASSLARAQQYF. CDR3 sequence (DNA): TGCGCCAGCAGCTTGGCCAGGGCACAGCAGTACTTC. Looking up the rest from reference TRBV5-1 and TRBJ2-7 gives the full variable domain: KAGVTQTPRYLIKTRGQQVTLSCSPISGHRSVSWYQQTPGQGLQFLFEYFSETQRNKGNFPGRFSGRQFSNSRSEMNVSTLELGDSALYLCASSLARAQQYFGPGTRLTVT.

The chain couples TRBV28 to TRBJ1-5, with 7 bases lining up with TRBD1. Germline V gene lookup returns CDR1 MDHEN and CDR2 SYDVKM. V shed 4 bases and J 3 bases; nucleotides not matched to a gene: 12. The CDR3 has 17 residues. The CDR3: CASSSVATGWNNQPQHF. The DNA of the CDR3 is TGTGCCAGCAGTTCTGTGGCGACAGGGTGGAACAATCAGCCCCAGCATTTT.

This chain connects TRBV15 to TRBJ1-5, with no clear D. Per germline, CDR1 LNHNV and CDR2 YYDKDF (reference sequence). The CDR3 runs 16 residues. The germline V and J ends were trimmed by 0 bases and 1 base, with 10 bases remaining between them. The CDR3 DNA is TGTGCCACCAGCAGAGATGGTCGGGGAAGCAATCAGCCCCAGCATTTT. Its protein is CATSRDGRGSNQPQHF.